Listed here are 14 T cell receptor beta chains from one sample, sequenced in a study of blood T cell repertoires in COVID-19. TCRdb's copy holds only in-frame clones and misses some; the assay was immunoSEQ multiplex PCR. The sample has thousands of clones; approximately 80% are singletons. The sample comprised peripheral blood. The source is a human donor in a cohort sampled during active COVID-19.

This clone has a handful of counts. The genes are TRBV6-6 and TRBJ1-1, with D unclear. Germline assignment: CDR1 MNHNY and CDR2 SVGAGI (reference sequence). The V gene lost 7 bases and the J gene lost 1 base, with 10 bases spanning the gap. There are 13 residues in the CDR3. In DNA form, the CDR3 reads TGTGCCAGCAATTCGGGGAAGAACACTGAAGCTTTCTTT. Translating it yields CASNSGKNTEAFF.

This clone appeared a few times. Other DNA variants within this sample encode the same CDR3. This rearrangement joins TRBV7-2 to TRBJ1-5, with 7 bases fitting TRBD1. The CDR3 consists of 15 residues. Germline CDR1 SGHTA, CDR2 FQGNSA. V was pared by 3 bases and J by 6 bases, with 8 bases of the junction left unmatched. CDR3 protein: CASSFLTGVGQPQHF. CDR3 nucleotide sequence: TGTGCCAGCAGCTTTTTAACAGGGGTGGGTCAGCCCCAGCATTTT. Based on the CDR3 plus reference TRBV7-2 and TRBJ1-5, the full variable domain is GAGVSQSPSNKVTEKGKDVELRCDPISGHTALYWYRQSLGQGLEFLIYFQGNSAPDKSGLPSDRFSAERTGGSVSTLTIQRTQQEDSAVYLCASSFLTGVGQPQHFGDGTRLSIL.

The chain has TRBV28 and TRBJ2-5; 9 bases are shared with TRBD2. V was pared by 1 base and J by 5 bases, with 8 bases of the junction left unmatched. Germline CDR1 is MDHEN and CDR2 is SYDVKM. The CDR3 covers 16 residues. The CDR3 DNA sequence: TGTGCCAGCAGTTTATTTGTAGCGGGAGCAGAGGAGACCCAGTACTTC. Its translation is CASSLFVAGAEETQYF.

The chain uses TRBV4-3 and TRBJ2-3, with a possible D match to TRBD1 (5 bases). From germline, CDR1 is LGHNA and CDR2 YSLEER. CDR3 length: 15 residues. With 0 bases removed from V and 0 bases from J, the gap between germline ends came to 7 bases. DNA for the CDR3: TGCGCCAGCAGCCAAGACAGGGCGAGCACAGATACGCAGTATTTT. This gives the protein CASSQDRASTDTQYF.

The chain links TRBV6-5 to TRBJ1-5, with D unclear. Germline CDR1 MNHEY, CDR2 SVGAGI. Trimming cost V 4 bases and J 0 bases, with 7 bases left between them. The CDR3 is 14 amino acids. The CDR3 protein is CASSSTYSNQPQHF. CDR3 in DNA: TGTGCCAGCAGTTCCACTTATAGCAATCAGCCCCAGCATTTT.

The chain is built from TRBV2 and TRBJ1-4; unclear D gene. This CDR3 is built from 15 residues. Trimming removed 2 bases at V and 4 bases at J, with 11 bases between. The germline gives CDR1 SNHLY, CDR2 FYNNEI. Written as DNA, the CDR3 is TGTGCCAGCAGTGAAAGCCCGGGGAATAATGAAAAACTGTTTTTT. Protein sequence: CASSESPGNNEKLFF.

The chain links TRBV3-1 (or the pseudogene TRBV3-2) to TRBJ1-4; D gene ambiguous. The germline CDR1 and CDR2 sequences are LGHDT and YNNKEL (reference sequence). The CDR3 spans 20 residues. V dropped 0 bases and J dropped 8 bases, with 28 bases sitting between them. The CDR3 DNA sequence: TGTGCCAGCAGCCAAGAGGAAGATGGCGGGGAGGATTTCGGATTCGAAAAACTGTTTTTT. It translates to CASSQEEDGGEDFGFEKLFF.

The chain has TRBV10-3 and TRBJ2-7; D is unclear. This CDR3 region has 14 residues. Trimming pared 4 bases from V and 1 base from J, leaving 11 bases between. Germline-derived CDR1 and CDR2 are ENHRY and SYGVKD. This CDR3 reads CAISGETVSYEQYF. CDR3 nucleotides: TGTGCCATCAGTGGAGAAACGGTGTCCTACGAGCAGTACTTC.

This clone turned up a few times. This chain links TRBV7-3 with TRBJ2-3; 9 bases are a match to TRBD2. V gave up 5 bases and J gave up 6 bases; unmatched junction bases: 12. From germline, CDR1 is SGHTA and CDR2 FQGTGA. The CDR3 covers 16 residues. The CDR3 DNA is TGTGCCAGCAGCCCCGTTCTCGCGGGGGGGCTCGATACGCAGTATTTT. Its protein product is CASSPVLAGGLDTQYF.

This chain uses TRBV10-3 with TRBJ1-5; 8 positions agree with TRBD1. The length of the CDR3 is 14 residues. Per germline, CDR1 ENHRY and CDR2 SYGVKD. V shed 10 bases, J shed 3 bases, and the junction held 8 bases outside the gene matches. The CDR3 is CASRQGLDNQPQHF. As DNA, the CDR3 is TGTGCCAGCAGACAGGGGTTGGACAATCAGCCCCAGCATTTT.

This clone has only a few counts. The chain joins TRBV19 to TRBJ2-7; 8 positions match TRBD1. The CDR3 is 14 amino acids. Germline CDR1 reads LNHDA; CDR2 reads SQIVND (reference sequence). Trimming removed 5 bases from V and 3 bases from J; junction bases left unmatched: 6. CDR3 sequence reads: CASSSPGTGYEQYF. CDR3 DNA sequence: TGTGCCAGTAGTTCGCCAGGGACAGGCTACGAGCAGTACTTC.

The V gene is TRBV10-3, the J gene TRBJ2-5; TRBD1 matches at 11 bases. Germline values: CDR1 ENHRY, CDR2 SYGVKD. The CDR3 consists of 13 residues. V was pared by 6 bases and J by 5 bases, with 2 bases of the junction left unmatched. The CDR3 nucleotides read TGTGCCATCAGCGGGACAGGGGGGGAGACCCAGTACTTC. It translates to CAISGTGGETQYF.

The chain is built from TRBV19 and TRBJ2-3; weak D call: TRBD2 (6 bases). The CDR3 is 13 residues long. The V and J ends lost 7 bases and 2 bases respectively, with 10 bases between them. Germline CDR1 and CDR2: LNHDA and SQIVND (reference sequence). This chain's CDR3 is CASTGGITDTQYF. CDR3 nucleotide sequence: TGTGCCAGTACCGGCGGGATCACAGATACGCAGTATTTT.

In its sample, this clone was seen a few times. The genes are TRBV2 and TRBJ1-6; 7 nucleotides line up with TRBD1. The CDR3 loop spans 14 amino acids. Germline trimming cut 6 bases from V and 7 bases from J; bases unmatched to any gene: 6. The germline V gene encodes CDR1 SNHLY and CDR2 FYNNEI. CDR3 nucleotide sequence: TGTGCCAGCAGGGACAGGACTCAAAATTCACCCCTCCACTTT. Amino acids: CASRDRTQNSPLHF.